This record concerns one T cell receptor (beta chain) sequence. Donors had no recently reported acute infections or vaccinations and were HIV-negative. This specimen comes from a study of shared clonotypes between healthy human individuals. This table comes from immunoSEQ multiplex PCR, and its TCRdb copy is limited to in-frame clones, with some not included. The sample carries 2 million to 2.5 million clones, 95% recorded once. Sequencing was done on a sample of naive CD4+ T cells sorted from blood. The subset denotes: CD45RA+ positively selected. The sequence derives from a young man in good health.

The CDR3 DNA is TGTGCCAGTAGTGGTAGCGAGCAGTACTTC. It encodes CASSGSEQYF. This chain connects TRBV19 to TRBJ2-7; no clear D. V was cut by 5 bases and J by 6 bases, with 5 bases left in between. The CDR3 is 10 residues long. CDR1 LNHDA and CDR2 SQIVND come from the germline V gene (reference sequence).